Included here is one T cell receptor beta chain sequence, with context. This clonotype was observed at least ten times. It has no known antigen specificity. One base away there is no much larger clone; base qualities are not given. Preparation of the library involved 5' RACE. For sequencing, a NextSeq 500 was employed. The TCR library protocol attached a unique molecular identifier to each TCR cDNA molecule to allow correction of PCR and sequencing errors. The original pipeline was this. TCR identification, UMI-based error correction and CDR3 extraction were all carried out with Decombinator tools. Expanded TCRs were defined as those above a frequency of 2 per 1,000, corresponding to the top 1% of the tumor frequency distribution. Renyi diversity was computed with the R vegan package after each repertoire had been subsampled 100 times to 5,000 TCRs. CDR3 similarity networks were built from amino acid triplet string-kernel similarity, with CDR3s being connected when pairwise similarity was above 0.82. TCRdb cleaned the public reads at Q25 with fastp, built clones with MiXCR and kept in-frame beta chains. Each CDR3 protein gets just one entry, which takes the most common genes and DNA from the rows behind it. Clone size and V and J calls follow TCRdb, not the original study. In this sample the table shows 55,000 to 70,000 distinct CDR3 sequences, about 6.6% of which occur a single time. Roughly 15% of the sample comes from the top ten.

The time point tag for this specimen amounts to: sample taken at primary tumor resection. Donors were 70 or so patients with early-stage, untreated non-small cell lung cancer from the lung TRACERx cohort. TCR sequencing used whole RNA extracted from tumor and nontumor lung tissue, or from cryopreserved PBMC samples, without cell sorting. Only patients for whom sufficient RNA was available from at least two tumor regions were selected for TCR sequencing. From the cysteine through the phenylalanine, the CDR3 covers 11 amino acids. CDR3 DNA is the only sequence kept; it has 33 bases, read in frame from the first base. Taken from the germline V gene, the CDR1 and CDR2 loops are SQVTM and ANQGSEA. V was cut back by 4 bases and J by 7 bases, leaving a gap of 8 bases between them. This specimen belongs to a study of spatial heterogeneity in lung cancer (dated by TCRdb to the late 2010s). Concerning the study at large: Beta-chain transcripts were consistently detected in greater numbers than alpha-chain transcripts, which likely reflects a higher abundance of beta-chain transcripts. In the raw uncorrected reads, each unique combination of TCR and UMI appeared on average more than ten times. The study quantitatively compared TCR alpha and beta repertoires across multiple tumor regions, matched nontumor lung and blood in non-small cell lung cancer. The study linked features of the TCR repertoire to counts of nonsynonymous mutations, which were determined by whole-exome sequencing of tumor tissue. At surgery, both alpha and beta chains were TCR-sequenced in fewer than 250 tumor regions, fewer than 85 matched nontumor lung samples and 50 to 60 PBMC samples. The paper as a whole reports these results and caveats: Confirming at a functional level the hypothesis that regional TCRs recognize regional mutations was considered to require additional single-cell paired TCR alpha and beta sequencing. Ubiquitous expanded tumor TCRs were detected in blood more often at tumor resection than at routine follow-up.

This receptor was identified in a female donor with early-stage non-small cell lung cancer. Specimen: PBMCs, collected at surgery. The chain employs TRBV29-1 and TRBJ2-1; the best D guess is TRBD2, with 5 bases matching. The DNA reads TGCAGCGTTGGCCGGACTAATGAGCAGTTCTTC. Translated, this is CSVGRTNEQFF.